A selection of T cell receptor beta chains follows, all from one sample in a study of T cells after yellow fever vaccination. TCRdb recomputed calls from the 5' RACE reads with MiXCR, one row per CDR3 protein. The sample lists about 300,000 distinct CDR3 sequences; roughly 4% were seen once. Material: PBMCs, obtained 5 days after the yellow fever booster vaccination. These TCRs come from a man in his late teens or twenties who received the YFV17D yellow fever vaccine. Each CDR3 is given with its conserved first and last residue. The D gene is left open where the match is weak. The size field is filled for only some rows; it gives once, few, many or a size class.

d_call: TRBD2; v_call: TRBV5-6; j_call: TRBJ2-1; clone_size: many; cdr3_aa: CASSSWARTSGENEQFF; cdr3_nt: TGTGCCAGCAGTTCCTGGGCCAGGACTAGCGGGGAGAATGAGCAGTTCTTC
d_call: -; v_call: TRBV6-5; j_call: TRBJ1-4; clone_size: -; cdr3_aa: CASTPRGNEKLFF; cdr3_nt: TGTGCCAGCACCCCCCGGGGGAATGAAAAACTGTTTTTT
d_call: TRBD1; v_call: TRBV28; j_call: TRBJ1-2; clone_size: many; cdr3_aa: CASRRQGPLLDIYGYTF; cdr3_nt: TGTGCCAGCAGGAGACAGGGTCCCCTACTGGATATATATGGCTACACCTTC
d_call: -; v_call: TRBV20-1; j_call: TRBJ2-1; clone_size: few; cdr3_aa: CSATTGNEQFF; cdr3_nt: TGCAGTGCTACGACCGGCAATGAGCAGTTCTTC
d_call: TRBD2; v_call: TRBV6-6; j_call: TRBJ2-3; clone_size: -; cdr3_aa: CASSTLGGGVTDTQYF; cdr3_nt: TGTGCCAGCAGCACCCTAGGCGGGGGGGTTACAGATACGCAGTATTTT
d_call: TRBD2; v_call: TRBV18; j_call: TRBJ2-1; clone_size: -; cdr3_aa: CASSRTSGGARDNEQFF; cdr3_nt: TGTGCCAGCTCCCGGACTAGCGGGGGAGCCCGCGACAATGAGCAGTTCTTC
d_call: -; v_call: TRBV15; j_call: TRBJ1-1; clone_size: -; cdr3_aa: CATSREIRGLGEAFF; cdr3_nt: TGTGCCACCAGCAGAGAAATCCGGGGGCTCGGTGAAGCTTTCTTT
d_call: TRBD1; v_call: TRBV10-3; j_call: TRBJ2-3; clone_size: -; cdr3_aa: CAISRPGTGTDTQYF; cdr3_nt: TGTGCCATCAGTCGTCCCGGGACAGGGACGGATACGCAGTATTTT
d_call: -; v_call: TRBV6-2/TRBV6-3; j_call: TRBJ1-1; clone_size: few; cdr3_aa: CASSYQGPANTEAFF; cdr3_nt: TGTGCCAGCAGTTACCAGGGGCCTGCGAACACTGAAGCTTTCTTT
d_call: -; v_call: TRBV5-1; j_call: TRBJ2-7; clone_size: few; cdr3_aa: CASSPVGSYEQYF; cdr3_nt: TGCGCCAGCAGCCCGGTAGGAAGCTACGAGCAGTACTTC
d_call: -; v_call: TRBV5-1; j_call: TRBJ2-6; clone_size: few; cdr3_aa: CASSLISGGSGANVLTF; cdr3_nt: TGCGCCAGCAGCTTGATCTCCGGGGGCTCTGGGGCCAACGTCCTGACTTTC
d_call: TRBD2; v_call: TRBV4-1; j_call: TRBJ2-1; clone_size: many; cdr3_aa: CASSHGGVEFF; cdr3_nt: TGCGCCAGCAGCCATGGGGGGGTCGAGTTCTTC
d_call: -; v_call: TRBV7-9; j_call: TRBJ1-6; clone_size: few; cdr3_aa: CASSLWAASSYNSPLHF; cdr3_nt: TGTGCCAGCAGCTTATGGGCCGCGAGCTCCTATAATTCACCCCTCCACTTT
d_call: -; v_call: TRBV7-2; j_call: TRBJ2-3; clone_size: -; cdr3_aa: CASSRGPAASGTDTQYF; cdr3_nt: TGTGCCAGCAGCAGGGGACCAGCTGCAAGTGGCACAGATACGCAGTATTTT
d_call: -; v_call: TRBV29-1; j_call: TRBJ2-3; clone_size: few; cdr3_aa: CSARLVADTQYF; cdr3_nt: TGCAGCGCCCGACTAGTTGCAGATACGCAGTATTTT
d_call: -; v_call: TRBV4-3; j_call: TRBJ2-1; clone_size: -; cdr3_aa: CASSQAFRAPHNEQFF; cdr3_nt: TGCGCCAGCAGCCAAGCATTTCGAGCCCCACACAATGAGCAGTTCTTC
d_call: TRBD1; v_call: TRBV4-3; j_call: TRBJ1-1; clone_size: many; cdr3_aa: CASSQGTGGSEAFF; cdr3_nt: TGCGCCAGCAGCCAAGGTACAGGGGGGTCTGAAGCTTTCTTT
d_call: TRBD1; v_call: TRBV5-5; j_call: TRBJ1-3; clone_size: -; cdr3_aa: CASSLAFKGATIYF; cdr3_nt: TGTGCCAGCAGCTTGGCCTTTAAGGGGGCCACCATATATTTT
d_call: -; v_call: TRBV20-1; j_call: TRBJ2-1; clone_size: few; cdr3_aa: CSARVLREQFF; cdr3_nt: TGCAGTGCTAGAGTGTTAAGAGAGCAGTTCTTC
d_call: TRBD1; v_call: TRBV20-1; j_call: TRBJ2-5; clone_size: -; cdr3_aa: CSADWTGKQETQYF; cdr3_nt: TGCAGTGCGGACTGGACAGGGAAACAAGAGACCCAGTACTTC
d_call: TRBD1; v_call: TRBV24-1; j_call: TRBJ1-5; clone_size: few; cdr3_aa: CATSDTTGGSNQPQHF; cdr3_nt: TGTGCCACCAGTGATACGACAGGGGGTAGCAATCAGCCCCAGCATTTT
d_call: TRBD2; v_call: TRBV7-9; j_call: TRBJ2-7; clone_size: -; cdr3_aa: CASSRSLQRGIEQYF; cdr3_nt: TGTGCCAGCAGCCGCTCACTTCAGCGGGGGATCGAGCAGTACTTC
d_call: -; v_call: TRBV11-2; j_call: TRBJ2-3; clone_size: few; cdr3_aa: CASSLGTRGGYTDTQYF; cdr3_nt: TGTGCCAGCAGCTTAGGAACAAGAGGAGGGTACACAGATACGCAGTATTTT
d_call: TRBD1; v_call: TRBV27; j_call: TRBJ2-1; clone_size: many; cdr3_aa: CASRDTGTGAYNEQFF; cdr3_nt: TGTGCCAGCAGGGACACCGGGACAGGGGCCTACAATGAGCAGTTCTTC
d_call: TRBD1; v_call: TRBV5-1; j_call: TRBJ1-3; clone_size: -; cdr3_aa: CASADRASGNTIYF; cdr3_nt: TGCGCCAGCGCCGACAGGGCTTCTGGAAACACCATATATTTT
d_call: -; v_call: TRBV20-1; j_call: TRBJ2-5; clone_size: many; cdr3_aa: CSARAMQETQYF; cdr3_nt: TGCAGTGCTAGGGCTATGCAAGAGACCCAGTACTTC
d_call: TRBD1; v_call: TRBV20-1; j_call: TRBJ2-3; clone_size: once; cdr3_aa: CSAWGQGQDTQYF; cdr3_nt: TGCAGTGCCTGGGGACAGGGACAAGATACGCAGTATTTT
d_call: -; v_call: TRBV4-1; j_call: TRBJ2-1; clone_size: few; cdr3_aa: CASSQGPGIEQFF; cdr3_nt: TGCGCCAGCAGCCAAGGTCCGGGGATCGAGCAGTTCTTC
d_call: TRBD1; v_call: TRBV6-6; j_call: TRBJ2-5; clone_size: -; cdr3_aa: CASSLPRGQETQYF; cdr3_nt: TGTGCCAGCAGTTTACCTCGGGGACAGGAGACCCAGTACTTC
d_call: TRBD2; v_call: TRBV6-5; j_call: TRBJ2-7; clone_size: few; cdr3_aa: CASSWSSGGVSEQYF; cdr3_nt: TGTGCCAGCAGTTGGTCTAGCGGGGGGGTATCTGAGCAGTACTTC
d_call: TRBD1; v_call: TRBV18; j_call: TRBJ2-7; clone_size: -; cdr3_aa: CASSRDGTGIEQYF; cdr3_nt: TGTGCCAGCTCACGGGACGGGACAGGGATCGAGCAGTACTTC
d_call: -; v_call: TRBV12-3/TRBV12-4; j_call: TRBJ1-6; clone_size: many; cdr3_aa: CASRSNTGTWAF; cdr3_nt: TGTGCCAGCAGGTCCAACACCGGGACGTGGGCCTTC
d_call: -; v_call: TRBV11-2; j_call: TRBJ2-3; clone_size: many; cdr3_aa: CASSLARGSTDTQYF; cdr3_nt: TGTGCCAGCAGCTTAGCCCGCGGCAGCACAGATACGCAGTATTTT
d_call: -; v_call: TRBV20-1; j_call: TRBJ2-3; clone_size: few; cdr3_aa: CSASPSPPSTDTQYF; cdr3_nt: TGCAGTGCTAGCCCTAGCCCTCCTAGCACAGATACGCAGTATTTT
d_call: -; v_call: TRBV14; j_call: TRBJ2-2; clone_size: -; cdr3_aa: CASSQDGGSAGDFSNTGELFF; cdr3_nt: TGTGCCAGCAGCCAAGATGGTGGATCGGCAGGGGATTTTTCGAACACCGGGGAGCTGTTTTTT
d_call: -; v_call: TRBV5-1; j_call: TRBJ1-4; clone_size: many; cdr3_aa: CASSSLPRGGTNEKLFF; cdr3_nt: TGCGCCAGCAGCAGCCTACCAAGGGGAGGCACTAATGAAAAACTGTTTTTT
d_call: -; v_call: TRBV6-5; j_call: TRBJ2-7; clone_size: -; cdr3_aa: CASSYSSGLPYEQYF; cdr3_nt: TGTGCCAGCAGTTACTCGAGCGGCTTGCCCTACGAGCAGTACTTC
d_call: TRBD2; v_call: TRBV10-2; j_call: TRBJ2-3; clone_size: -; cdr3_aa: CASSIAGGRADTQYF; cdr3_nt: TGCGCCAGCAGTATAGCGGGGGGGAGAGCAGATACGCAGTATTTT
d_call: -; v_call: TRBV5-1; j_call: TRBJ2-5; clone_size: many; cdr3_aa: CASSSLGFRETQYF; cdr3_nt: TGCGCCAGCAGCTCGCTAGGATTTAGAGAGACCCAGTACTTC
d_call: -; v_call: TRBV5-1; j_call: TRBJ1-4; clone_size: many; cdr3_aa: CASSSGAYNEKLFF; cdr3_nt: TGCGCCAGCAGCTCGGGAGCCTATAATGAAAAACTGTTTTTT
d_call: TRBD1; v_call: TRBV20-1; j_call: TRBJ1-1; clone_size: -; cdr3_aa: CSAARGVGVLEAFF; cdr3_nt: TGCAGTGCGGCCAGGGGGGTCGGAGTTCTCGAAGCTTTCTTT